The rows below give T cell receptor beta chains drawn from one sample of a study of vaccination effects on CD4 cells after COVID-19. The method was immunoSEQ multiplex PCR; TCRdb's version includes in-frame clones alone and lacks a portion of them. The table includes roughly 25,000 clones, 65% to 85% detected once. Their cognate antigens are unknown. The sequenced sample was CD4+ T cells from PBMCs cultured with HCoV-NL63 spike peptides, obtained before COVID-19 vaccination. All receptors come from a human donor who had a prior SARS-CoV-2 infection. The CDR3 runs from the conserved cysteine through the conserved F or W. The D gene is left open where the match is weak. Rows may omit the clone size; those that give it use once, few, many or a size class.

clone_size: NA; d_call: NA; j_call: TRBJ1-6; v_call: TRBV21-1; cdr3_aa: CASSKETWGNSPLHF; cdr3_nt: TGTGCCAGCAGCAAAGAAACCTGGGGTAATTCACCCCTCCACTTT
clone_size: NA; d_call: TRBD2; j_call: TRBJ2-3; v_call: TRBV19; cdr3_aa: CASTPTSGGAGDTQYF; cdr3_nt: TGTGCCAGTACCCCGACTAGCGGGGGGGCCGGAGATACGCAGTATTTT
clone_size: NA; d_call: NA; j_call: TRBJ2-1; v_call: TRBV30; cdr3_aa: CAWSGALASKYNEQFF; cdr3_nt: TGTGCCTGGAGTGGGGCCCTAGCGTCCAAGTACAATGAGCAGTTCTTC
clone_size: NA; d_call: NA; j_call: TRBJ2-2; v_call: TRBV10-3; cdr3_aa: CAMRGGTENTGELFF; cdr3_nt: TGTGCCATGCGTGGGGGAACGGAGAACACCGGGGAGCTGTTTTTT
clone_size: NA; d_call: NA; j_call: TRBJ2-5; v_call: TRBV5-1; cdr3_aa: CASSTGLDSQETQYF; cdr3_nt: TGCGCCAGCAGCACGGGGCTGGACAGCCAAGAGACCCAGTACTTC
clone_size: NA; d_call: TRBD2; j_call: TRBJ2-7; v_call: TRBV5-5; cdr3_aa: CASSWGLAESYEQYF; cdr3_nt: TGTGCCAGCAGCTGGGGACTAGCGGAGTCCTACGAGCAGTACTTC
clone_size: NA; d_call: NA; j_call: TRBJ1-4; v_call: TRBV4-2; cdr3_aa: CASSQSNEKLFF; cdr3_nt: TGTGCCAGCAGCCAATCGAATGAAAAACTGTTTTTT
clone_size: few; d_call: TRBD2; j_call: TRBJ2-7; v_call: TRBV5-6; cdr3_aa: CASSLPGLGYEQYF; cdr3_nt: TGTGCCAGCAGCCTCCCGGGACTAGGATACGAGCAGTACTTC
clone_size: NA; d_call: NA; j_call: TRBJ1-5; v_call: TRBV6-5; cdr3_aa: CAIPLRQQNQPQHF; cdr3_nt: TGTGCCATTCCTCTGAGGCAACAGAATCAGCCCCAGCATTTT
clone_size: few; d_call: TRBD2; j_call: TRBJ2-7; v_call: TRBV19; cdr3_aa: CASSIEVAGGTYEQYF; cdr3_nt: TGTGCCAGTAGTATAGAGGTAGCGGGGGGGACCTACGAGCAGTACTTC